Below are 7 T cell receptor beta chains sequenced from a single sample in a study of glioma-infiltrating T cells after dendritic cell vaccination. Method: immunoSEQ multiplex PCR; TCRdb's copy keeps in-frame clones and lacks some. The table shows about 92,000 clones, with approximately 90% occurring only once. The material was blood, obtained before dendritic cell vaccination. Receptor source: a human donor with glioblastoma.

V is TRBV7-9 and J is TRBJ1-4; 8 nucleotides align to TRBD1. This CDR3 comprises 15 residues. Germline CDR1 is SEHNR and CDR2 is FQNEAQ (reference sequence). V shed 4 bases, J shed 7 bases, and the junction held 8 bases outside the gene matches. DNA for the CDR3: TGTGCCAGCAGCTCCGGACAGGGAGAAGGTGAAAAACTGTTTTTT. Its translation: CASSSGQGEGEKLFF. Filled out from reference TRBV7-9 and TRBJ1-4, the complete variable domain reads DTGVSQNPRHKITKRGQNVTFRCDPISEHNRLYWYRQTLGQGPEFLTYFQNEAQLEKSRLLSDRFSAERPKGSFSTLEIQRTEQGDSAMYLCASSSGQGEGEKLFFGSGTQLSVL.

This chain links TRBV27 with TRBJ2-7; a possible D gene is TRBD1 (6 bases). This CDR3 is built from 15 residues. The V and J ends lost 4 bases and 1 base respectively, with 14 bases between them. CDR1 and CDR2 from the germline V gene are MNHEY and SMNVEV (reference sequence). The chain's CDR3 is CASSSPGHNSYEQYF. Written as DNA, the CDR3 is TGTGCCAGCAGTTCCCCGGGACACAATTCCTACGAGCAGTACTTC.

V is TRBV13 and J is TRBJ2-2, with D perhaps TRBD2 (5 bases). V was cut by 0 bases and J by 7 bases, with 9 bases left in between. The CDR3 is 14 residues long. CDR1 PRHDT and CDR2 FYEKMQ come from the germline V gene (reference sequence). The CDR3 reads CASSLGAGHGELFF. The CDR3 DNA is TGTGCCAGCAGCTTAGGTGCGGGTCACGGGGAGCTGTTTTTT.

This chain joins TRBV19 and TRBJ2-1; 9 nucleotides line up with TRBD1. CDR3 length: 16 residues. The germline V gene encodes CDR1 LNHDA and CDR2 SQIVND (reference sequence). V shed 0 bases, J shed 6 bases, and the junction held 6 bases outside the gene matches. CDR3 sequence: CASSIEPGQGFNEQFF. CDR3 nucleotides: TGTGCCAGTAGTATAGAACCGGGACAGGGATTCAATGAGCAGTTCTTC.

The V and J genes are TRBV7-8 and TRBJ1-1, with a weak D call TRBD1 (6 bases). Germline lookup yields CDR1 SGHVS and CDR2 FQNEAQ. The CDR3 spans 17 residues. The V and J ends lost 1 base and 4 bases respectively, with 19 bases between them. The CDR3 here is CASSLGGLTRGATEAFF. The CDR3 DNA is TGTGCCAGCAGCTTAGGAGGTCTGACCCGGGGGGCCACTGAAGCTTTCTTT.

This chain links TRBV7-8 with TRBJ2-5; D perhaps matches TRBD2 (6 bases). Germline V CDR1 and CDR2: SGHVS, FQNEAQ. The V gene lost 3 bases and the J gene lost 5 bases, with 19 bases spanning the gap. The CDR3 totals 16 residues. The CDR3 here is CASSLATGLSGETQYF. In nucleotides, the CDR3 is TGTGCCAGCAGCTTGGCGACCGGGCTCAGCGGGGAGACCCAGTACTTC.

For the CDR3, the DNA is TGCGCCAGCAGCTTGGGGACAGGGGCGAACACTGAAGCTTTCTTT. It specifies CASSLGTGANTEAFF. The chain is built from TRBV5-1 and TRBJ1-1; 9 bases agree with TRBD1. The CDR3 has 15 residues. CDR1 SGHRS and CDR2 YFSETQ come from the germline V gene. V shed 0 bases and J 1 base; nucleotides not matched to a gene: 1.